Following are 27 T cell receptor beta chains from one sample sequenced in a study of Graves' ophthalmopathy and Graves' hyperthyroidism. Amplification of TCR beta CDR3 regions used RNA transcripts. Following a first-round RT-PCR that used HTBI primers, a second-round multiplex PCR was carried out. One entry per CDR3 protein, called by TCRdb with MiXCR from the multiplex PCR reads. The table includes roughly 380,000 distinct CDR3 sequences, approximately 15% detected once. Sequencing used peripheral blood. The origin of the receptors is a woman aged 18-30 years with stable Graves' hyperthyroidism.

This clonotype was counted at least ten times. J is TRBJ2-7 and V is TRBV28; TRBD2 agrees at 8 bases. V shed 4 bases and J 0 bases; nucleotides not matched to a gene: 5. The CDR3 contains 15 residues. The germline V gene encodes CDR1 MDHEN and CDR2 SYDVKM. DNA of the CDR3: TGTGCCAGCAGTTCCGGGGGGGGAAGCTCCTACGAGCAGTACTTC. Translating it yields CASSSGGGSSYEQYF.

This clonotype was seen ten or more times. The CDR3 region is CASSFTGAENEQYF. The CDR3 DNA sequence: TGCGCCAGCAGCTTTACGGGGGCGGAGAACGAGCAGTACTTC. This chain links TRBV5-1 with TRBJ2-7; D may correspond to TRBD1 or TRBD2 (6 bases each). Germline V gene data show CDR1 as SGHRS and CDR2 as YFSETQ. V lost 2 bases and J 5 bases, leaving 14 bases between the germline ends. The CDR3 runs 14 residues.

This clonotype was found a few times. V and J are TRBV11-3 and TRBJ2-7; D might be TRBD1 or TRBD2, each matching 5 bases. Per the germline V gene, CDR1 is SGHNT and CDR2 is YENEEA. The CDR3 loop spans 13 amino acids. Trimming left V 0 bases short and J 5 bases short, with 8 bases between. The CDR3 loop reads CASSLEGTHEQYF. For the CDR3, the DNA is TGTGCCAGCAGCTTAGAGGGGACCCACGAGCAGTACTTC.

Many counts were recorded for this clonotype. The V and J genes are TRBV12-3 or TRBV12-4 and TRBJ1-1, with D maybe TRBD1 (5 bases). The CDR3 is made up of 14 amino acids. The V end was cut by 5 bases, the J end by 1 base, with 11 bases between. The CDR3 sequence: CASSPEGPNTEAFF. The DNA of the CDR3 is TGTGCCAGCAGTCCTGAGGGGCCGAACACTGAAGCTTTCTTT.

This clonotype came up many times. The chain carries TRBV19 and TRBJ1-5; D is perhaps TRBD1 (6 bases). CDR3 length: 16 residues. V shed 1 base and J shed 4 bases, with 14 bases lying between them. The germline V gene has CDR1 LNHDA and CDR2 SQIVND (reference sequence). The CDR3 nucleotides are TGTGCCAGTAGTATAGGCAGGGGTCGATTGAATCAGCCCCAGCATTTT. Translated, it gives CASSIGRGRLNQPQHF.

This clonotype was picked up many times. The chain combines TRBV6-2 or TRBV6-3 with TRBJ1-5, with D perhaps TRBD1 (5 bases). V was cut by 2 bases and J by 2 bases, with 10 bases left in between. In germline, CDR1 is MNHEY, CDR2 SVGEGT. The CDR3 covers 15 residues. The CDR3 protein is CASSYAGTGNQPQHF. CDR3 coding DNA: TGTGCCAGCAGTTACGCGGGGACGGGCAATCAGCCCCAGCATTTT.

The chain employs TRBV3-1 and TRBJ1-2; weak D call: TRBD1 (5 bases). V was shortened by 2 bases and J by 4 bases, with 14 bases between the two germline ends. Germline CDR1 reads LGHDT; CDR2 reads YNNKEL (reference sequence). This CDR3 is 15 amino acids long. CDR3 sequence reads: CASSQPGVGGYGYTF. The CDR3 nucleotides are TGTGCCAGCAGCCAACCGGGGGTCGGGGGCTATGGCTACACCTTC.

This clonotype was detected only a few times. J is TRBJ2-7 and V is TRBV30; D is perhaps TRBD1 (6 bases). Trimming left V 7 bases short and J 5 bases short, with 18 bases between. Germline CDR1 is GTSNPN and CDR2 is SVGIG (reference sequence). This CDR3 has 13 amino acids. CDR3: CAYCRKDSNEQYF. DNA of the CDR3: TGTGCCTACTGCCGAAAGGACAGTAACGAGCAGTACTTC.

This clonotype was seen at least ten times. The gene calls are TRBV7-2 and TRBJ2-1; the D gene is possibly TRBD2 (6 bases). Deletions cut 5 bases from V and 12 bases from J, with 14 bases between. CDR1 SGHTA and CDR2 FQGNSA come from the germline V gene. CDR3 length: 12 residues. CDR3 nucleotides: TGTGCCAGCAGCCTGGAGGCCGGGGGGCAGTTCTTC. It specifies CASSLEAGGQFF.

This clonotype was observed many times. V is TRBV19 and J is TRBJ2-5; 9 bases agree with TRBD1. The germline CDR1 and CDR2 sequences are LNHDA and SQIVND (reference sequence). There are 13 residues in the CDR3. Trimming removed 3 bases from V and 4 bases from J; junction bases left unmatched: 0. This chain's CDR3 is CASSMDRGETQYF. DNA of the CDR3: TGTGCCAGTAGTATGGACAGGGGAGAGACCCAGTACTTC.

There are many counts of this clonotype. The chain has TRBV6-5 and TRBJ1-1; unclear D gene. Trimming removed 2 bases from V and 5 bases from J, with 9 bases in between. The V gene's germline CDR1 is MNHEY and CDR2 SVGAGI. The CDR3 length is 13 residues. This chain's CDR3 is CASSYVTETEAFF. CDR3 nucleotides: TGTGCCAGCAGTTACGTCACCGAAACTGAAGCTTTCTTT.

This clonotype was observed at least ten times. The J gene is TRBJ2-4, the V gene TRBV20-1; D gene uncertain. Deletions cut 7 bases from V and 0 bases from J, with 10 bases between. The CDR3 totals 13 residues. Germline V gene lookup returns CDR1 DFQATT and CDR2 SNEGSKA (reference sequence). CDR3 nucleotides: TGCAGTGTACCGGAGATAGCCAAAAACATTCAGTACTTC. Encoded protein: CSVPEIAKNIQYF.

V gene TRBV12-3 or TRBV12-4 combines with J gene TRBJ1-5; the D gene is possibly TRBD1 (5 bases). Trimming cost V 7 bases and J 1 base, with 20 bases left between them. The CDR3 runs 17 residues. CDR3 in DNA: TGTGCCAGCACCCGAGAAGGGTGGGGGTTAAGCAATCAGCCCCAGCATTTT. The encoded protein is CASTREGWGLSNQPQHF.

This clonotype was seen many times. The rearrangement joins TRBV7-8 to TRBJ2-5; TRBD2 might be the D (5 bases). Germline V lookup: CDR1 SGHVS, CDR2 FQNEAQ. The CDR3 spans 15 residues. V was cut by 7 bases and J by 6 bases, with 21 bases left in between. The CDR3 DNA reads TGTGCCAGCACTCTCTCGGCCCCAAGGGAGAAGACCCAGTACTTC. Translated: CASTLSAPREKTQYF.

Here the CDR3 reads CASSPRQDRVSNQPQHF. The CDR3 DNA is TGTGCCAGCAGCCCTCGACAAGACAGGGTTTCCAATCAGCCCCAGCATTTT. V is TRBV27 and J is TRBJ1-5, with 7 bases aligning to TRBD1. This CDR3 has 17 amino acids. Germline loops: CDR1 MNHEY, CDR2 SMNVEV (reference sequence). V was clipped by 6 bases and J by 3 bases; unmatched bases: 14.

This clonotype was seen many times. This sequence joins TRBV24-1 and TRBJ2-5, with TRBD2 matching over 10 bases. J lost 2 bases, V lost 2 bases, and 13 bases had no gene match. The length of the CDR3 is 19 residues. Germline values: CDR1 KGHDR, CDR2 SFDVKD. The chain's CDR3 is CATSDSQKLGLAVQETQYF. The CDR3, as DNA: TGTGCCACCAGTGATTCCCAAAAACTCGGACTAGCGGTACAAGAGACCCAGTACTTC.

This clonotype was recorded at least ten times. The chain combines TRBV25-1 with TRBJ2-7, with D possibly being TRBD1 (6 bases). V was shortened by 5 bases and J by 3 bases, with 32 bases between the two germline ends. Germline CDR1 and CDR2: MGHDK and SYGVNS. CDR3 length: 20 residues. CDR3 sequence reads: CASSHFRRSRGRSDRYEQYF. For the CDR3, the DNA is TGTGCCAGCAGTCATTTTCGGCGGTCCAGGGGACGGAGTGATCGCTACGAGCAGTACTTC.

This chain joins TRBV4-2 and TRBJ2-7; D call uncertain. Between the trimmed V and J ends, which lost 0 bases and 0 bases, there was a span of 12 bases. The germline V gene encodes CDR1 LGHNA and CDR2 YNFKEQ. This CDR3 spans 16 amino acids. CDR3 bases: TGTGCCAGCAGCCAAGATTTGGCGGAAAGCTCCTACGAGCAGTACTTC. Protein: CASSQDLAESSYEQYF.

This clonotype was observed many times. The rearrangement links TRBV20-1 to TRBJ2-7; D ambiguous. Germline-derived CDR1 and CDR2 are DFQATT and SNEGSKA (reference sequence). V was pared by 7 bases and J by 2 bases, with 15 bases between. The CDR3 covers 13 residues. DNA for the CDR3: TGCAGTGTAGGTGATCACAGAGCCTACGAGCAGTACTTC. Translated: CSVGDHRAYEQYF.

This clonotype was seen many times. V gene TRBV19 combines with J gene TRBJ2-5, with D tentatively TRBD1 (6 bases). Germline V gene data show CDR1 as LNHDA and CDR2 as SQIVND (reference sequence). Trimming left V 6 bases short and J 3 bases short, with 14 bases between. The CDR3 is made up of 14 amino acids. CDR3: CASSILQGEETQYF. The CDR3 DNA sequence: TGTGCCAGTAGCATTTTACAGGGAGAAGAGACCCAGTACTTC. Complete variable domain (other parts from reference TRBV19 and TRBJ2-5): DGGITQSPKYLFRKEGQNVTLSCEQNLNHDAMYWYRQDPGQGLRLIYYSQIVNDFQKGDIAEGYSVSREKKESFPLTVTSAQKNPTAFYLCASSILQGEETQYFGPGTRLLVL.

This clonotype was seen ten or more times. The chain recombines TRBV12-3 or TRBV12-4 with TRBJ2-2; TRBD2 matches 13 bases. This CDR3 has 17 amino acids. J gave up 6 bases and V 4 bases, and 8 bases lay outside the gene matches. The CDR3, as DNA: TGTGCCAGCAGTTCCCTCGGACTAGCGGGGGTAGCCGGGGAGCTGTTTTTT. This gives the protein CASSSLGLAGVAGELFF.

This clonotype was counted many times. V gene TRBV5-1 combines with J gene TRBJ2-7; TRBD2 might be the D (5 bases). This CDR3 is 15 amino acids long. V shed 2 bases and J shed 3 bases, with 15 bases lying between them. Germline CDR1 is SGHRS and CDR2 is YFSETQ. In nucleotides, the CDR3 is TGCGCCAGCAGCTTTACTAGTCCCTACAACTACGAGCAGTACTTC. Translated, it gives CASSFTSPYNYEQYF.

This clonotype has a count of ten or more. The V and J genes are TRBV11-2 and TRBJ1-3, with D hard to call. CDR1 is SGHAT and CDR2 is FQNNGV in the germline V gene. CDR3 length: 15 residues. V was cut by 0 bases and J by 0 bases, with 6 bases left in between. This chain's CDR3 is CASSLDYSSGNTIYF. CDR3 DNA: TGTGCCAGCAGCTTAGATTACAGCTCTGGAAACACCATATATTTT.

This clonotype was observed at least ten times. The J gene is TRBJ1-2, the V gene TRBV27, with D perhaps TRBD1 (5 bases). CDR3 length: 14 amino acids. V was clipped by 3 bases and J by 4 bases, with 12 bases between them. Germline CDR1 and CDR2: MNHEY and SMNVEV (reference sequence). CDR3 amino acids: CASSLTEGRYGYTF. The CDR3, as DNA: TGTGCCAGCAGTTTGACAGAGGGCCGCTATGGCTACACCTTC.

V usage is TRBV14 and J usage is TRBJ1-3; D possibly corresponds to TRBD1 (5 bases). CDR3 length: 16 residues. Germline-derived CDR1 and CDR2 are SGHDN and FVKESK. Trimming left V 4 bases short and J 2 bases short, with 15 bases between. As DNA, the CDR3 is TGTGCCAGCAGCCCTCGGCAGGGAATCCCTGGAAACACCATATATTTT. Its translation is CASSPRQGIPGNTIYF.

This clonotype was observed a handful of times. This rearrangement joins TRBV6-5 to TRBJ1-1, with D tentatively TRBD1 (5 bases). CDR3 length equals 14 residues. V dropped 2 bases and J dropped 6 bases, with 13 bases sitting between them. The germline V gene has CDR1 MNHEY and CDR2 SVGAGI. The CDR3 nucleotides are TGTGCCAGCAGTTACGCAGGGTATGCTCCTGAAGCTTTCTTT. Translated: CASSYAGYAPEAFF.

This clonotype was seen more than once but under ten times. The chain is built from TRBV7-9 and TRBJ1-2, with 7 positions matching TRBD1. The CDR3 has 15 residues. The germline gives CDR1 SEHNR, CDR2 FQNEAQ (reference sequence). V was pared by 5 bases and J by 3 bases, with 9 bases of the junction left unmatched. CDR3 nucleotides: TGTGCCAGCAGCCAGAGGGGGCGGGAACACTATGGCTACACCTTC. It specifies CASSQRGREHYGYTF. Variable domain in full (rest from reference TRBV7-9 and TRBJ1-2): DTGVSQNPRHKITKRGQNVTFRCDPISEHNRLYWYRQTLGQGPEFLTYFQNEAQLEKSRLLSDRFSAERPKGSFSTLEIQRTEQGDSAMYLCASSQRGREHYGYTFGSGTRLTVV.